This T cell receptor beta chain was identified in a study of CD8+CD57+ T cells in acquired aplastic anemia. Study background: DNA recovered from sorted CD4+ and CD8+ cells had a mean of approximately 3 ug. Study-level findings and limits: Overlap between patients and controls comprised about 30 CD8+ CDR3 sequences. Levels of CD8+ Simpson's diversity were not significantly distinct in patients versus controls.

As for this clonotype: The antigen remains unidentified. One end of the junction is discordant with germline, which a read error may explain.

Researchers used genomic DNA as the template to profile TCR beta VDJ and CDR3. In TCRdb, the reads were re-called with MiXCR into one record per CDR3 protein. The table records about 240,000 distinct CDR3 sequences, around 45% of them present only once. Per germline, CDR1 LNHNV and CDR2 YYDKDF (reference sequence). This CDR3 spans 10 amino acids. Patients chosen for sequencing had shown CD8+CD57+ cell expansion by flow cytometry. The chain links TRBV15 to TRBJ2-3, with 11 nucleotides matching TRBD1. The sequence came from a human donor with aplastic anemia. Sequencing was carried out using sorted CD4+, CD8+, or CD8+CD57+ T cells (not recorded which) from PBMCs. The CDR3 DNA reads TGTGCCACCAGCCGGGACAGGGGGGGTTTT. Translating it yields CATSRDRGGF.